The 28 T cell receptor beta chains listed next were all sequenced from one sample in a study of siplizumab effects on memory and regulatory T cells. The assay was immunoSEQ multiplex PCR, and TCRdb's table has in-frame clones only and misses some. The repertoire holds fewer than 100,000 clones, with 90% to 95% as singletons. The specimen sequenced was non-Treg CD4+ T cells sorted from blood. These receptors all stem from a human donor in good health.

A single count supports this clone. The rearrangement joins TRBV4-3 to TRBJ2-1; 7 positions match TRBD2. Germline CDR1 LGHNA, CDR2 YSLEER. CDR3 length: 14 residues. V was clipped by 3 bases and J by 4 bases; unmatched bases: 3. The CDR3, as DNA: TGCGCCAGCAGCCAGGGGGGGGGTTACAATGAGCAGTTCTTC. This codes for CASSQGGGYNEQFF.

The chain uses TRBV7-9 and TRBJ2-7; D call uncertain. Per germline, CDR1 SEHNR and CDR2 FQNEAQ (reference sequence). V lost 2 bases, J lost 0 bases, and 8 bases lay in between. CDR3 length: 14 amino acids. This CDR3 is CASSLSQYSYEQYF. In DNA form, the CDR3 reads TGTGCCAGCAGCTTAAGTCAATACTCCTACGAGCAGTACTTC. The whole variable domain, remainder taken from reference TRBV7-9 and TRBJ2-7, is DTGVSQNPRHKITKRGQNVTFRCDPISEHNRLYWYRQTLGQGPEFLTYFQNEAQLEKSRLLSDRFSAERPKGSFSTLEIQRTEQGDSAMYLCASSLSQYSYEQYFGPGTRLTVT.

This chain links TRBV9 with TRBJ2-7; D is unclear. From germline, CDR1 is SGDLS and CDR2 YYNGEE. Trimming took 0 bases from V and 1 from J, leaving 11 bases between them. The CDR3 length is 15 residues. CDR3 nucleotides: TGTGCCAGCAGCGTAGGGGCACCCGGGTCCTACGAGCAGTACTTC. Translated, it gives CASSVGAPGSYEQYF.

V usage is TRBV7-2 and J usage is TRBJ1-1; possible D gene TRBD1, 6 bases. V gave up 2 bases and J gave up 4 bases, with 11 bases separating them. The CDR3 spans 14 residues. From germline, CDR1 is SGHTA and CDR2 FQGNSA. CDR3 DNA: TGTGCCAGCAGCTTAATCGGCAGGGGCACTGAAGCTTTCTTT. Protein sequence: CASSLIGRGTEAFF. The complete variable domain, with remaining parts taken from reference TRBV7-2 and TRBJ1-1, reads GAGVSQSPSNKVTEKGKDVELRCDPISGHTALYWYRQSLGQGLEFLIYFQGNSAPDKSGLPSDRFSAERTGGSVSTLTIQRTQQEDSAVYLCASSLIGRGTEAFFGQGTRLTVV.

The V call is TRBV30, the J call TRBJ2-1; 9 nucleotides match TRBD2. J was trimmed by 0 bases and V by 4 bases; bases with no gene match: 13. This CDR3 contains 18 residues. CDR1 GTSNPN and CDR2 SVGIG come from the germline V gene (reference sequence). CDR3 nucleotides: TGTGCCTGGATGGGTGGTCATCGTAGCGGGAGCTCCTACAATGAGCAGTTCTTC. Protein product: CAWMGGHRSGSSYNEQFF. The variable domain in full, completed from reference TRBV30 and TRBJ2-1, reads SQTIHQWPATLVQPVGSPLSLECTVEGTSNPNLYWYRQAAGRGLQLLFYSVGIGQISSEVPQNLSASRPQDRQFILSSKKLLLSDSGFYLCAWMGGHRSGSSYNEQFFGPGTRLTVL.

The V gene is TRBV19, the J gene TRBJ2-3, with TRBD2 matching 7 bases. This CDR3 contains 13 residues. Germline CDR1 LNHDA, CDR2 SQIVND (reference sequence). With 4 bases clipped from V and 5 bases from J, the junction kept 3 bases outside the gene matches. The CDR3 region has the DNA TGTGCCAGTAGTAATGGGGAGGGAGATACGCAGTATTTT. Translation: CASSNGEGDTQYF.

The J gene is TRBJ2-1, the V gene TRBV5-1; a possible D gene is TRBD1 (6 bases). The CDR3 has 14 residues. V was shortened by 4 bases and J by 6 bases, with 14 bases between the two germline ends. Germline loops: CDR1 SGHRS, CDR2 YFSETQ. CDR3 region: CASSTGQRTNEQFF. Written as DNA, the CDR3 is TGCGCCAGCAGCACCGGACAGCGCACCAATGAGCAGTTCTTC. The complete variable domain, with remaining parts taken from reference TRBV5-1 and TRBJ2-1, reads KAGVTQTPRYLIKTRGQQVTLSCSPISGHRSVSWYQQTPGQGLQFLFEYFSETQRNKGNFPGRFSGRQFSNSRSEMNVSTLELGDSALYLCASSTGQRTNEQFFGPGTRLTVL.

This clone was seen once. V and J are TRBV18 and TRBJ2-1; no clear D gene. The CDR3 is 14 amino acids. CDR1 is KGHSH and CDR2 is LQKENI in the germline V gene. V was clipped by 3 bases and J by 3 bases, with 9 bases between them. The CDR3 here is CASSPLENYNEQFF. The CDR3 nucleotides read TGTGCCAGCTCACCTTTAGAAAACTACAATGAGCAGTTCTTC.

The chain recombines TRBV5-1 with TRBJ1-1, with 9 bases aligning to TRBD1. Germline V CDR1 and CDR2: SGHRS, YFSETQ. The CDR3 has 14 residues. V dropped 4 bases and J dropped 6; count of bases not matched to a gene: 7. Here the CDR3 reads CASSMGQGLAEAFF. The CDR3 nucleotides read TGCGCCAGCAGCATGGGACAGGGTTTGGCTGAAGCTTTCTTT.

The chain combines TRBV19 with TRBJ2-5; unclear D gene. The CDR3 contains 14 residues. Germline-derived CDR1 and CDR2 are LNHDA and SQIVND (reference sequence). The V end lost 4 bases, the J end lost 4 bases, and 13 bases lay between the germline ends. Written as DNA, the CDR3 is TGTGCCAGTAGTAAGGATCCGATGCGAGAGACCCAGTACTTC. It yields the protein CASSKDPMRETQYF.

The chain combines TRBV7-2 with TRBJ2-1; 7 bases line up with TRBD2. The CDR3 consists of 16 residues. Germline V lookup: CDR1 SGHTA, CDR2 FQGNSA. V shed 1 base, J shed 0 bases, and the junction held 3 bases outside the gene matches. DNA of the CDR3: TGTGCCAGCAGCTTAGGGGGAGGGTTCTCCTACAATGAGCAGTTCTTC. This encodes CASSLGGGFSYNEQFF.

This chain uses TRBV7-2 with TRBJ2-7; 8 bases agree with TRBD2. Germline V gene data show CDR1 as SGHTA and CDR2 as FQGNSA. The CDR3 contains 16 residues. V was pared by 1 base and J by 0 bases, with 5 bases of the junction left unmatched. The CDR3 bases are TGTGCCAGCAGCTTAGGGCCTAGCGGGTCCTCCTACGAGCAGTACTTC. It specifies CASSLGPSGSSYEQYF. Using reference TRBV7-2 and TRBJ2-7 for the parts outside the CDR3, the full variable domain is GAGVSQSPSNKVTEKGKDVELRCDPISGHTALYWYRQSLGQGLEFLIYFQGNSAPDKSGLPSDRFSAERTGGSVSTLTIQRTQQEDSAVYLCASSLGPSGSSYEQYFGPGTRLTVT.

J is TRBJ2-1 and V is TRBV7-9; 7 nucleotides line up with TRBD2. Germline CDR1 is SEHNR and CDR2 is FQNEAQ (reference sequence). After removal of 4 bases from V and 6 bases from J, the junction contained 12 bases not matched to a gene. This CDR3 has 16 amino acids. The CDR3 DNA is TGTGCCAGCAGCTCCCGCAGGACTAGAGGGAGCAATGAGCAGTTCTTC. Translation gives CASSSRRTRGSNEQFF.

The chain uses TRBV18 and TRBJ2-3, with 7 bases aligning to TRBD1. Losses at the gene ends were 4 bases for V and 5 bases for J; bases not matched to a gene: 9. The germline V gene has CDR1 KGHSH and CDR2 LQKENI. CDR3 length: 15 amino acids. CDR3 in amino acids: CASSRNRGELDTQYF. The CDR3 bases are TGTGCCAGCTCACGAAACAGGGGTGAGCTAGATACGCAGTATTTT.

CDR3 coding DNA: TGTGCCAGCAGCCCCCGGGACAGGGGGTATCCTAACTATGGCTACACCTTC. This codes for CASSPRDRGYPNYGYTF. The V call is TRBV13, the J call TRBJ1-2, with 11 positions matching TRBD1. V dropped 5 bases and J dropped 0; count of bases not matched to a gene: 8. The length of the CDR3 is 17 residues. Germline lookup yields CDR1 PRHDT and CDR2 FYEKMQ (reference sequence). Drawing the rest from reference TRBV13 and TRBJ1-2, the complete variable domain is AAGVIQSPRHLIKEKRETATLKCYPIPRHDTVYWYQQGPGQDPQFLISFYEKMQSDKGSIPDRFSAQQFSDYHSELNMSSLELGDSALYFCASSPRDRGYPNYGYTFGSGTRLTVV.

In DNA form, the CDR3 reads TGTGCCAGCAGCTGGACTAGCGGCAATGAGCAGTTCTTC. It is translated as CASSWTSGNEQFF. The chain links TRBV7-3 to TRBJ2-1; 10 nucleotides match TRBD2. The CDR3 has 13 amino acids. Germline assignment: CDR1 SGHTA and CDR2 FQGTGA. The V and J ends lost 4 bases and 6 bases, in that order; junction bases with no gene match: 0.

The chain recombines TRBV18 with TRBJ1-1; no clear D. Trimming removed 2 bases at V and 6 bases at J, with 4 bases between. The CDR3 extends over 11 amino acids. Germline V gives CDR1 KGHSH, CDR2 LQKENI. CDR3 in amino acids: CASSPGPEAFF. The DNA for the CDR3 is TGTGCCAGCTCACCAGGGCCTGAAGCTTTCTTT.

This clone was observed a single time. The rearrangement uses TRBV29-1 and TRBJ1-1; 7 bases are shared with TRBD1. Germline assignment: CDR1 SQVTM and CDR2 ANQGSEA. V was clipped by 6 bases and J by 6 bases; unmatched bases: 7. This CDR3 region has 12 residues. The CDR3 loop reads CSVRRGGAEAFF. The CDR3 coding sequence is TGCAGCGTACGCAGGGGGGGGGCTGAAGCTTTCTTT.

V is TRBV5-6 and J is TRBJ2-3, with 7 bases matching TRBD1. The V and J ends lost 1 base and 1 base, in that order; junction bases with no gene match: 3. Germline CDR1 SGHDT, CDR2 YYEEEE. The CDR3 spans 15 residues. The CDR3 DNA sequence: TGTGCCAGCAGCTTGAGCGGACAGGGCACAGATACGCAGTATTTT. Protein: CASSLSGQGTDTQYF.

The gene calls are TRBV4-1 and TRBJ1-2; the D gene is possibly TRBD1 (5 bases). Trimming cost V 1 base and J 3 bases, with 6 bases left between them. This CDR3 has 13 amino acids. Germline CDR1 and CDR2: MGHRA and YSYEKL. CDR3 coding DNA: TGCGCCAGCAGCCAAGGGGGCGACTATGGCTACACCTTC. Translated: CASSQGGDYGYTF.

This sequence joins TRBV9 and TRBJ2-2, with 7 positions matching TRBD1. Germline V gene data show CDR1 as SGDLS and CDR2 as YYNGEE. Trimming at V came to 0 bases and at J to 7 bases, leaving 3 bases not matched to a gene. This CDR3 has 14 amino acids. CDR3 in amino acids: CASSVGGQNGELFF. CDR3 DNA: TGTGCCAGCAGCGTAGGGGGACAGAACGGGGAGCTGTTTTTT.

The chain joins TRBV29-1 to TRBJ1-4, with 8 positions matching TRBD1. The CDR3 is made up of 13 amino acids. CDR1 and CDR2 from the germline V gene are SQVTM and ANQGSEA. V lost 5 bases to trimming and J lost 5 bases; unmatched junction nucleotides: 4. In DNA, the CDR3 is TGCAGCGTTTCTCGGACAGGGAATGAAAAACTGTTTTTT. The encoded protein is CSVSRTGNEKLFF. Variable domain in full (rest from reference TRBV29-1 and TRBJ1-4): SAVISQKPSRDICQRGTSLTIQCQVDSQVTMMFWYRQQPGQSLTLIATANQGSEATYESGFVIDKFPISRPNLTFSTLTVSNMSPEDSSIYLCSVSRTGNEKLFFGSGTQLSVL.

This chain links TRBV25-1 with TRBJ1-5, with D unclear. V lost 4 bases and J 3 bases, leaving 4 bases between the germline ends. The CDR3 is 12 amino acids. Per germline, CDR1 MGHDK and CDR2 SYGVNS. The CDR3 spells CASSVLNQPQHF. CDR3 DNA sequence: TGTGCCAGCAGTGTCCTCAATCAGCCCCAGCATTTT. Drawing the rest from reference TRBV25-1 and TRBJ1-5, the complete variable domain is EADIYQTPRYLVIGTGKKITLECSQTMGHDKMYWYQQDPGMELHLIHYSYGVNSTEKGDLSSESTVSRIRTEHFPLTLESARPSHTSQYLCASSVLNQPQHFGDGTRLSIL.

The V call is TRBV7-9, the J call TRBJ2-1; 9 nucleotides agree with TRBD2. CDR1 and CDR2 (germline): SEHNR, FQNEAQ (reference sequence). The trim removed 6 bases at V and 3 bases at J, leaving 9 bases unmatched. The CDR3 is 16 residues long. For the CDR3, the DNA is TGTGCCAGCAGAGACCTAGCGGGGCCCAGCTACAATGAGCAGTTCTTC. As protein: CASRDLAGPSYNEQFF.

The chain carries TRBV7-9 and TRBJ2-1, with TRBD1 matching over 7 bases. The V gene's germline CDR1 is SEHNR and CDR2 FQNEAQ (reference sequence). The CDR3 runs to 16 residues. The ends lost 5 bases at V and 6 bases at J; junction bases unmatched: 13. The CDR3 is CASSPHATRQGNEQFF. The CDR3 region has the DNA TGTGCCAGCAGCCCCCATGCAACTCGACAGGGCAATGAGCAGTTCTTC.

This sequence joins TRBV7-9 and TRBJ1-2, with 7 bases matching TRBD1. After removal of 4 bases from V and 11 bases from J, the junction contained 7 bases not matched to a gene. The CDR3 consists of 12 residues. Germline CDR1 reads SEHNR; CDR2 reads FQNEAQ (reference sequence). The CDR3 nucleotides are TGTGCCAGCAGCTCCGAACGGGACAGTTACACCTTC. It codes for CASSSERDSYTF.

This rearrangement joins TRBV11-1 to TRBJ2-7, with D perhaps assigned TRBD1 or TRBD2 (5 bases each). Per germline, CDR1 SGHAT and CDR2 FQDESV (reference sequence). The CDR3 is 15 residues long. Trimming removed 2 bases at V and 2 bases at J, with 13 bases between. CDR3 in DNA: TGTGCCAGCAGCTTATCGGGGCAGGGACCCTACGAGCAGTACTTC. This codes for CASSLSGQGPYEQYF.

V and J are TRBV4-1 and TRBJ2-1, with TRBD2 matching over 10 bases. Germline V gives CDR1 MGHRA, CDR2 YSYEKL. The length of the CDR3 is 16 residues. J was trimmed by 4 bases and V by 5 bases; bases with no gene match: 8. CDR3 bases: TGCGCCAGCAGCAAGCGGCTAGCGGGAGAGTACAATGAGCAGTTCTTC. Translation gives CASSKRLAGEYNEQFF.